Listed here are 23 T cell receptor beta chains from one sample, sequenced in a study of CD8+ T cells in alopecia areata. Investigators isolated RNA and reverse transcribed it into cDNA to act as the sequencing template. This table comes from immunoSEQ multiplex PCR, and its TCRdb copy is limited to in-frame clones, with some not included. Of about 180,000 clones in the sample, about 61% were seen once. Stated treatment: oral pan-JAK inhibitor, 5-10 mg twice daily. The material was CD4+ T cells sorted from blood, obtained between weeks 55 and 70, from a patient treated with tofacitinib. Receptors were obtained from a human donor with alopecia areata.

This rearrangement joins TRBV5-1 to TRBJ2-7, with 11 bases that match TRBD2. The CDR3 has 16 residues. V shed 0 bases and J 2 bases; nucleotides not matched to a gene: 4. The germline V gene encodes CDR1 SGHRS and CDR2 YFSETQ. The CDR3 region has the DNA TGCGCCAGCAGCTTGGGAGGGACTAGCGGCACCTACGAGCAGTACTTC. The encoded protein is CASSLGGTSGTYEQYF.

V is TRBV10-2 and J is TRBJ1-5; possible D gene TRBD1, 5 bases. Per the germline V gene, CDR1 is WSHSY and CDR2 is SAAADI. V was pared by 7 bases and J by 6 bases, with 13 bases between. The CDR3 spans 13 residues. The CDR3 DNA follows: TGCGCCAGCAACCCTCAGGGTATTCAGCCCCAGCATTTT. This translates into CASNPQGIQPQHF.

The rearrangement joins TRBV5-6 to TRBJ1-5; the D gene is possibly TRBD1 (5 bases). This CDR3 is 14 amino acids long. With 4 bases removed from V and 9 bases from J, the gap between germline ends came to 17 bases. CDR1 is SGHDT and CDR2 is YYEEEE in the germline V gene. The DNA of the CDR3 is TGTGCCAGCAGCCGCCGGGACTCCGTTCCGCCCCAGCATTTT. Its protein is CASSRRDSVPPQHF.

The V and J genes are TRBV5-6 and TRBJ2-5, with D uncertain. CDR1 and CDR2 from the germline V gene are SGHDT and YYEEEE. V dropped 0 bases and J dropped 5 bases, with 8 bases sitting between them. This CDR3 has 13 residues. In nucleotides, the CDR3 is TGTGCCAGCAGCTTGGCTGCTGTGGAGACCCAGTACTTC. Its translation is CASSLAAVETQYF.

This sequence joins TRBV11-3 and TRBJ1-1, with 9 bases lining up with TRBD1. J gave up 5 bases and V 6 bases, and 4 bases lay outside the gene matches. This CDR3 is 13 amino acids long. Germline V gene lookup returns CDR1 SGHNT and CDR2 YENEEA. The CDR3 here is CASRRQGGTEAFF. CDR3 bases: TGTGCCAGCAGGAGACAGGGGGGGACTGAAGCTTTCTTT.

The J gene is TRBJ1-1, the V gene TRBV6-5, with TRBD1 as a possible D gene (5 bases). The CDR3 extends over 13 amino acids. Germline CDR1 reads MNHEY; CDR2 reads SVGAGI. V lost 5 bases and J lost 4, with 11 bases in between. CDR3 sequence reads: CASSAGLSTEAFF. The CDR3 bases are TGTGCCAGCAGTGCGGGGCTAAGCACTGAAGCTTTCTTT.

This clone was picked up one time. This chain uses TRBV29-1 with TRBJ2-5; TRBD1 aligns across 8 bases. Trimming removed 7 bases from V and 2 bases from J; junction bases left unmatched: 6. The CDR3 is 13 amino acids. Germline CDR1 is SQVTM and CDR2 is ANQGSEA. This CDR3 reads CSAGTGQQETQYF. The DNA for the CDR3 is TGCAGCGCAGGGACAGGTCAACAAGAGACCCAGTACTTC.

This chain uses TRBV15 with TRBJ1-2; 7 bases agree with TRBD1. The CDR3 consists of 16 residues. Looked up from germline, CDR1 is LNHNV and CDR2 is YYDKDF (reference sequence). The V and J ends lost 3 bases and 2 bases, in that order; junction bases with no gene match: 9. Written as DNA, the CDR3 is TGTGCCACCAGCAGGGGGGCACAGGGGCGAAACTATGGCTACACCTTC. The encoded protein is CATSRGAQGRNYGYTF.

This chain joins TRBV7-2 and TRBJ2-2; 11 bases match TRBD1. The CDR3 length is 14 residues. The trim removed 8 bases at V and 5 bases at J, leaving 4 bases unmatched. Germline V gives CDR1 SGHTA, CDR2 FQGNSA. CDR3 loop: CASRTGGRTGELFF. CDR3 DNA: TGTGCCAGCCGGACAGGGGGCCGGACCGGGGAGCTGTTTTTT. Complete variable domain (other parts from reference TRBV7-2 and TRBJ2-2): GAGVSQSPSNKVTEKGKDVELRCDPISGHTALYWYRQSLGQGLEFLIYFQGNSAPDKSGLPSDRFSAERTGGSVSTLTIQRTQQEDSAVYLCASRTGGRTGELFFGEGSRLTVL.

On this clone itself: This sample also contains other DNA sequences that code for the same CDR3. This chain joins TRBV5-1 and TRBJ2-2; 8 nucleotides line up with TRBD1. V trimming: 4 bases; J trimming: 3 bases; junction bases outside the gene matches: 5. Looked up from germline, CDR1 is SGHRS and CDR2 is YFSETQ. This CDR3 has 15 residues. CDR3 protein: CASSPGGADTGELFF. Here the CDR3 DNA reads TGCGCCAGCAGCCCAGGGGGCGCGGACACCGGGGAGCTGTTTTTT.

The CDR3: CAWRKKPWDYGYTF. CDR3 in DNA: TGTGCCTGGAGGAAGAAACCCTGGGACTATGGCTACACCTTC. The chain employs TRBV30 and TRBJ1-2; no definite D call. Trimming cost V 3 bases and J 3 bases, with 14 bases left between them. The CDR3 extends over 14 amino acids. From germline, CDR1 is GTSNPN and CDR2 SVGIG (reference sequence).

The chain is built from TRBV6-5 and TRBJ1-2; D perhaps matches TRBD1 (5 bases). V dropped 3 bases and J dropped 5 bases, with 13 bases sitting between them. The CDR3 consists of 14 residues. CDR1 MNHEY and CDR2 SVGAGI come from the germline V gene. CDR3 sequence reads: CASSYRRGSYGYTF. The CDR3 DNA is TGTGCCAGCAGTTATCGGAGGGGTTCGTATGGCTACACCTTC.

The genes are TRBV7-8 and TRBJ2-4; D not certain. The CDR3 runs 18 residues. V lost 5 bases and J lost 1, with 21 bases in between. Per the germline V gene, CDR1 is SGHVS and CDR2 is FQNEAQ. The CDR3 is CASSSLGPIDAAKNIQYF. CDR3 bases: TGTGCCAGCAGCAGTCTAGGGCCGATCGATGCGGCCAAAAACATTCAGTACTTC.

CDR3 in amino acids: CASRLRGAETQYF. In nucleotides, the CDR3 is TGTGCCAGCCGCCTCCGGGGCGCAGAGACCCAGTACTTC. The chain joins TRBV7-2 to TRBJ2-5; either TRBD1 or TRBD2 may fit D (5 bases each). The germline V gene has CDR1 SGHTA and CDR2 FQGNSA. Trimming took off 8 bases at V and 4 bases at J, with 14 bases between the two ends. The CDR3 has 13 amino acids.

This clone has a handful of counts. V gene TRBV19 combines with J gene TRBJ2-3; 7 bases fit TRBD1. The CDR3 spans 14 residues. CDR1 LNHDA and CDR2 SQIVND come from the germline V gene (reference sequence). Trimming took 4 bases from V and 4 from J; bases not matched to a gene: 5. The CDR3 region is CASSKGARADTQYF. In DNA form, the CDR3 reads TGTGCCAGTAGTAAGGGGGCCAGAGCAGATACGCAGTATTTT.

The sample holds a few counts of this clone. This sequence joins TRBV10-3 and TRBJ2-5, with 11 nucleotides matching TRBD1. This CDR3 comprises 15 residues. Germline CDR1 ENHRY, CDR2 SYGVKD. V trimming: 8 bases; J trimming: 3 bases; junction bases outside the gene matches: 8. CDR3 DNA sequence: TGTGCCATCCGGCGGGGGACAGGGGGTGAAGAGACCCAGTACTTC. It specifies CAIRRGTGGEETQYF.

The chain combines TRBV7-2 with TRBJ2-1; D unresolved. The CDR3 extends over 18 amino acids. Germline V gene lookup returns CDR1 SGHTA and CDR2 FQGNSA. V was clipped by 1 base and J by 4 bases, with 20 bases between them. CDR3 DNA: TGTGCCAGCAGCTTAGAATGGCGTAGGTCCCTAACGTACAATGAGCAGTTCTTC. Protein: CASSLEWRRSLTYNEQFF.

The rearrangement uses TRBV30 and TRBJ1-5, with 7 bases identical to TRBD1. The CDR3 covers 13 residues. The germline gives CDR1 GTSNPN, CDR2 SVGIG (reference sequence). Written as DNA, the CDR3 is TGTGCTTACGAACAGGGGCAGGATCAGCCCCAGCATTTT. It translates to CAYEQGQDQPQHF.

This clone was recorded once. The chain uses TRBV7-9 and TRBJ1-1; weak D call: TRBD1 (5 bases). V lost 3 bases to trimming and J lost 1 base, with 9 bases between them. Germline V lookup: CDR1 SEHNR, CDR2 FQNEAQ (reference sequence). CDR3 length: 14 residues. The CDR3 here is CASSFGGTNTEAFF. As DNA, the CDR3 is TGTGCCAGCAGCTTCGGAGGGACGAACACTGAAGCTTTCTTT.

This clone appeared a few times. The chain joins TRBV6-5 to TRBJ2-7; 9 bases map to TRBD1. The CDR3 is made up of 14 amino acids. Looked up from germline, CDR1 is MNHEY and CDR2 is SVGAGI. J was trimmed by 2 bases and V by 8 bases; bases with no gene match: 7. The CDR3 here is CASSRGTGTYEQYF. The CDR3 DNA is TGTGCCAGCTCCCGGGGGACAGGGACCTACGAGCAGTACTTC.

CDR3 DNA sequence: TGCAGCGTTTCCGGACTAGCGGGGGGGCCGGCGGAGACCCAGTACTTC. Translated: CSVSGLAGGPAETQYF. The V gene is TRBV29-1, the J gene TRBJ2-5, with 15 bases that match TRBD2. V was pared by 5 bases and J by 5 bases, with 9 bases of the junction left unmatched. Germline V gene lookup returns CDR1 SQVTM and CDR2 ANQGSEA. The CDR3 extends over 16 amino acids.

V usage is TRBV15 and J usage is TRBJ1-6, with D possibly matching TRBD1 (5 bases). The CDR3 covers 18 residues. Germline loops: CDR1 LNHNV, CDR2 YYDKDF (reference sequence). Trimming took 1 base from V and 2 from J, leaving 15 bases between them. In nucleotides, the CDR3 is TGTGCCACCAGCAGAGTTGGGAAGCAGGGTACCTATAATTCACCCCTCCACTTT. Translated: CATSRVGKQGTYNSPLHF. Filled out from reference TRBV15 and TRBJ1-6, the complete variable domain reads DAMVIQNPRYQVTQFGKPVTLSCSQTLNHNVMYWYQQKSSQAPKLLFHYYDKDFNNEADTPDNFQSRRPNTSFCFLDIRSPGLGDTAMYLCATSRVGKQGTYNSPLHFGNGTRLTVT.

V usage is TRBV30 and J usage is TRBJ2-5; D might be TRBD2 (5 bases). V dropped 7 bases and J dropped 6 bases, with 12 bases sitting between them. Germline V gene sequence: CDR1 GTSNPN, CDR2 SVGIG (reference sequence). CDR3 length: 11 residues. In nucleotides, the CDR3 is TGTGCCTCTACGCGGGCTCAGACCCAGTACTTC. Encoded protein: CASTRAQTQYF.